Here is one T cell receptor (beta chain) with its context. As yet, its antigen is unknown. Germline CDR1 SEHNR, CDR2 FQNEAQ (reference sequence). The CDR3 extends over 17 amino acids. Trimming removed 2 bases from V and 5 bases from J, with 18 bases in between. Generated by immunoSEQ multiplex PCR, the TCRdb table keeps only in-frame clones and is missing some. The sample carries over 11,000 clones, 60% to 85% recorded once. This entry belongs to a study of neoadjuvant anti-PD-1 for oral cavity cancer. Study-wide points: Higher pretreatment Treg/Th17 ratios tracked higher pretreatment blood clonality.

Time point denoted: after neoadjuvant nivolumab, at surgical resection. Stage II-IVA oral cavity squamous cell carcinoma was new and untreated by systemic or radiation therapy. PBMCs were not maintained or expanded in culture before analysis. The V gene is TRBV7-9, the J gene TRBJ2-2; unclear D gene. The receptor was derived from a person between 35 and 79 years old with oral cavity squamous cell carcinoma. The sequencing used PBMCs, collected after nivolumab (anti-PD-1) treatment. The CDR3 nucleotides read TGTGCCAGCAGCTTAATTTCCCCCTCTCCTACAACCGGGGAGCTGTTTTTT. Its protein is CASSLISPSPTTGELFF. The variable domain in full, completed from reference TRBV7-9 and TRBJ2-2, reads DTGVSQNPRHKITKRGQNVTFRCDPISEHNRLYWYRQTLGQGPEFLTYFQNEAQLEKSRLLSDRFSAERPKGSFSTLEIQRTEQGDSAMYLCASSLISPSPTTGELFFGEGSRLTVL.